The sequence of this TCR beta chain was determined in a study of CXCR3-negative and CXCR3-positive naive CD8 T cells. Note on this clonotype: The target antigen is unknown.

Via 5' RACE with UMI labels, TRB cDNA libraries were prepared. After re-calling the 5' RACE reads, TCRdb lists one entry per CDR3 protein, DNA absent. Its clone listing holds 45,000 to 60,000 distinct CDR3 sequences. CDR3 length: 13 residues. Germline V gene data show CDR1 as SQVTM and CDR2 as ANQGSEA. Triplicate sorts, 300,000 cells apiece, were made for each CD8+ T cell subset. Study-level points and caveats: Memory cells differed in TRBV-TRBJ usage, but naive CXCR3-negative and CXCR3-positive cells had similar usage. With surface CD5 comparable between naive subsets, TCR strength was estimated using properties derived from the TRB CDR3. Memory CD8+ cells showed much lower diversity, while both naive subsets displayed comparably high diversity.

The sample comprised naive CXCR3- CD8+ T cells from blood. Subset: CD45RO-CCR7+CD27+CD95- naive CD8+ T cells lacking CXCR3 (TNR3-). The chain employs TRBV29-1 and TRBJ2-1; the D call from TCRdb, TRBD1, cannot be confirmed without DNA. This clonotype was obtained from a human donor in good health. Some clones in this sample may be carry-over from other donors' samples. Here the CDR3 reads CSVLGQGGYEQFF.